This TCR beta chain is drawn from a study of human T cells and chemical hapten exposure. Per the germline V gene, CDR1 is MNHNY and CDR2 is SVGAGI (reference sequence). Trimming removed 2 bases from V and 0 bases from J; junction bases left unmatched: 5. CDR3 size: 17 residues. The authors' processing: Per-sample TCR counts ranged from roughly 20,000 to 750,000, median around 96,000. TCRdb fed the RACE reads into MiXCR, producing one record per CDR3 protein. None of the V and J calls come from the authors' own analysis; TCRdb made them. The data contain 65,000 or so distinct CDR3 sequences, around 6.3% of them singletons. The table lists this clonotype with a few counts. As for time point: healthy volunteer bleed at 6 weeks. Unfractionated whole blood yielded the extracted total RNA.

The TCR sequence derives from a female donor in good health. Some clones in this sample may be carry-over from other donors' samples. Sequenced input: whole blood. V gene TRBV6-6 combines with J gene TRBJ2-3, with TRBD2 identical over 10 bases. CDR3 sequence (DNA): TGTGCCAGCAGTTACGCTAGCGGGAGAGGCAGCACAGATACGCAGTATTTT. Translated, it gives CASSYASGRGSTDTQYF.